This record looks at one TCR beta chain sequence and its context. The data stem from a study of T-cell reconstitution after alpha-beta-depleted transplantation in children. The CDR3 has 16 amino acids. V was shortened by 3 bases and J by 0 bases, with 15 bases between the two germline ends. Germline loops: CDR1 SGHRS, CDR2 YFSETQ. Unique molecular identifiers tagged the TCRbeta library. TCRdb fed the PCR reads into MiXCR, producing one record per CDR3 protein. This sample carries 600,000 to 700,000 distinct CDR3 sequences, roughly 15% of them seen once, and the ten largest clones take approximately 1.1%.

This chain links TRBV5-1 with TRBJ2-5; D is undetermined. The sample consisted of PBMCs from the stem cell graft donor, taken from the stem cell graft. This sequence originates from a human donor who donated a stem cell graft to a child with acute myeloid leukemia. The CDR3 loop is CASSSSGRQYQETQYF. The CDR3 bases are TGCGCCAGCAGCTCCTCAGGACGCCAGTACCAAGAGACCCAGTACTTC.